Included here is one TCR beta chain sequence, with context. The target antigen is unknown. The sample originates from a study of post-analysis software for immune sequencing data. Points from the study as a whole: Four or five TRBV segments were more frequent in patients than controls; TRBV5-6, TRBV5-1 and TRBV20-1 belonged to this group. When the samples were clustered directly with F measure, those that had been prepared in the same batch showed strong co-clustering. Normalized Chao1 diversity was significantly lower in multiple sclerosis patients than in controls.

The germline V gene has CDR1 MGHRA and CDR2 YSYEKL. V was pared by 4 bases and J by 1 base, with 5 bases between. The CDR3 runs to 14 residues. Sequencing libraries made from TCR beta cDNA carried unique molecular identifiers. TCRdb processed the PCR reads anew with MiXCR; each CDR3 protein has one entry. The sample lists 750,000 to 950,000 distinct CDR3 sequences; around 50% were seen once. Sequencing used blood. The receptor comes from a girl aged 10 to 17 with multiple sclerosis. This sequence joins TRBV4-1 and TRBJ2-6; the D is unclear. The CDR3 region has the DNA TGCGCCAGCAGCCGTGAATCTGGGGCCAACGTCCTGACTTTC. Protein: CASSRESGANVLTF.